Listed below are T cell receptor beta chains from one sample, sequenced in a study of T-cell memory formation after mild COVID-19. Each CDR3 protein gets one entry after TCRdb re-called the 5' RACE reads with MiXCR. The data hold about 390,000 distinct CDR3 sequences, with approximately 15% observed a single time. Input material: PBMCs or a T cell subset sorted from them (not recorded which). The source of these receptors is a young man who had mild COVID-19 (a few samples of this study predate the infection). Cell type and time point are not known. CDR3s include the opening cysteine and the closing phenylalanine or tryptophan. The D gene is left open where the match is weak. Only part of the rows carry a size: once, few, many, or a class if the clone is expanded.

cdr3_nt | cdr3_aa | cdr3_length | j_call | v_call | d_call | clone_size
TGTGCCAGCAGCCAAGGGGGGCTTGACGAGCAGTACTTC | CASSQGGLDEQYF | 13 | TRBJ2-7 | TRBV5-5 | NA | NA
TGTGCCACCACAAAGGGGGTAGACTATGGCTACACCTTC | CATTKGVDYGYTF | 13 | TRBJ1-2 | TRBV10-3 | NA | NA
TGCAGTGCTAGTCCCTGGCCGGGGGAAGAGACCCAGTACTTC | CSASPWPGEETQYF | 14 | TRBJ2-5 | TRBV20-1 | NA | few
TGTGCCACTCAACAAGGACAGGGGCATGACGGGGAGCTGTTTTTT | CATQQGQGHDGELFF | 15 | TRBJ2-2 | TRBV15 | TRBD1 | few
TGTGCCAGCAGCTTGGATCGGGCTAACACAGATACGCAGTATTTT | CASSLDRANTDTQYF | 15 | TRBJ2-3 | TRBV5-6 | NA | few
TGTGCCAGCAGCTTGGTAGCGGGGCAAGAAGAGACCCAGTACTTC | CASSLVAGQEETQYF | 15 | TRBJ2-5 | TRBV7-9 | TRBD2 | NA
TGTGCCAGCAGGGGCTCTGGCGGGGGGGCCTTGGGTGAGCAGTTCTTC | CASRGSGGGALGEQFF | 16 | TRBJ2-1 | TRBV2 | TRBD2 | NA
TGTGCCAGTAACGGGGTGAACCTGAACACCGGGGAGCTGTTTTTT | CASNGVNLNTGELFF | 15 | TRBJ2-2 | TRBV19 | NA | NA
TGCAGTGCTCTAGGGGGGAGGACAGGGGCTTACAATGAGCAGTTCTTC | CSALGGRTGAYNEQFF | 16 | TRBJ2-1 | TRBV20-1 | TRBD1 | NA
TGTGCCAGCAAGAAGGACGGGGGTTCCGGCTACACCTTC | CASKKDGGSGYTF | 13 | TRBJ1-2 | TRBV6-1 | NA | NA
TGCAGTGCTAGAGAGCCTAGCGGGGTGGACAATGAGCAGTTCTTC | CSAREPSGVDNEQFF | 15 | TRBJ2-1 | TRBV20-1 | TRBD2 | NA
TGCAGTGCTAGGGGAGGGGCCCGAAACACTGAAGCTTTCTTT | CSARGGARNTEAFF | 14 | TRBJ1-1 | TRBV20-1 | NA | NA
TGTGGTGGGAGAGGGAACACCGGGGAGCTGTTTTTT | CGGRGNTGELFF | 12 | TRBJ2-2 | TRBV12-3/TRBV12-4 | NA | NA
TGCGCCAGCAGCTTGAGGGGTGATTATTACAATGAGCAGTTCTTC | CASSLRGDYYNEQFF | 15 | TRBJ2-1 | TRBV5-1 | NA | many
TGCGCCAGCAGCCCCGGTGATAAGCAGTTCTTC | CASSPGDKQFF | 11 | TRBJ2-1 | TRBV4-1 | NA | NA
TGTGCCAGTAGTAGACCGGGACAGAATTCACCCCTCCACTTT | CASSRPGQNSPLHF | 14 | TRBJ1-6 | TRBV19 | TRBD1 | NA
TGTGCCAGCAGCTTAGGACAGAATAATGAAAAACTGTTTTTT | CASSLGQNNEKLFF | 14 | TRBJ1-4 | TRBV7-9 | NA | NA
TGTGCCAGCAGCTATGGACTAGCGGCGAGCTCCTACAATGAGCAGTTCTTC | CASSYGLAASSYNEQFF | 17 | TRBJ2-1 | TRBV5-5 | TRBD2 | few
TGTGCCAGCAGCTTAGATCTCGGAGATACGCAGTATTTT | CASSLDLGDTQYF | 13 | TRBJ2-3 | TRBV11-2 | NA | NA
TGCGCCAGCAGCCCATCCACAGACCCAGCCAATTCACCCCTCCACTTT | CASSPSTDPANSPLHF | 16 | TRBJ1-6 | TRBV5-1 | NA | NA
TGTGCCAGCAGTCCCTCGTCGGGGGAAGAAAAACTGTTTTTT | CASSPSSGEEKLFF | 14 | TRBJ1-4 | TRBV12-3/TRBV12-4 | NA | NA
TGCGCCAGCAGCCCGAATTACCCGGGGGGGAGCTCCTACAATGAGCAGTTCTTC | CASSPNYPGGSSYNEQFF | 18 | TRBJ2-1 | TRBV4-3 | TRBD2 | NA
TGTGCCAGCTCAGGCGGGACAGGGGCGTTTCAGCCCCAGCATTTT | CASSGGTGAFQPQHF | 15 | TRBJ1-5 | TRBV18 | TRBD1 | NA
TGCAGTGCTAGGGGACTCCTGAATGAGCAGTTCTTC | CSARGLLNEQFF | 12 | TRBJ2-1 | TRBV20-1 | NA | NA
TGTGCCAGCAGTTACCGGACTAGCGGGGGAGAGACCCAGTACTTC | CASSYRTSGGETQYF | 15 | TRBJ2-5 | TRBV6-2/TRBV6-3 | TRBD2 | NA
TGTGCCAGCAGCCAAGACAGCCGCACCGGGGAGCTGTTTTTT | CASSQDSRTGELFF | 14 | TRBJ2-2 | TRBV4-2 | NA | NA
TGTGCCAGCTCACCGGACAGAACTAATGAAAAACTGTTTTTT | CASSPDRTNEKLFF | 14 | TRBJ1-4 | TRBV18 | NA | few
TGCGCCAGCAGCCGAACAGCGGGGGAGCCCGATACGCAGTATTTT | CASSRTAGEPDTQYF | 15 | TRBJ2-3 | TRBV4-3 | TRBD2 | NA
TGCGCCAGCAGCTCCGTCGGAGGGGAGCCGCGCGGCTACACCTTC | CASSSVGGEPRGYTF | 15 | TRBJ1-2 | TRBV5-1 | NA | few
TGTGCCAGCAGCTACTTCGGGGATACGCAGTATTTT | CASSYFGDTQYF | 12 | TRBJ2-3 | TRBV7-9 | NA | NA
TGCAGCGCCTACCGGGGCGGTGAAAAACTGTTTTTT | CSAYRGGEKLFF | 12 | TRBJ1-4 | TRBV29-1 | NA | once
TGCAGTGCTAGAGACTCTACTCGGACAGCAAGACTCCACGAGCAGTACTTC | CSARDSTRTARLHEQYF | 17 | TRBJ2-7 | TRBV20-1 | NA | few
TGCAGTGCTCGAGGGACCCCCGGGAATTCACCCCTCCACTTT | CSARGTPGNSPLHF | 14 | TRBJ1-6 | TRBV20-1 | NA | NA
TGTGCCAGTAGTTGGGGACAGATCAATCAGCCCCAGCATTTT | CASSWGQINQPQHF | 14 | TRBJ1-5 | TRBV19 | TRBD1 | NA
TGCAGTGCTAGAGATTGGCAGGGGGCATACAATGAGCAGTTCTTC | CSARDWQGAYNEQFF | 15 | TRBJ2-1 | TRBV20-1 | TRBD1 | few
TGTGCCACCAGCAAGGACAGGGGTAGGGAAAAACTGTTTTTT | CATSKDRGREKLFF | 14 | TRBJ1-4 | TRBV15 | TRBD1 | few
TGTGCCGGACGGGGATGGGCGTCGGAGACCCAGTACTTC | CAGRGWASETQYF | 13 | TRBJ2-5 | TRBV2 | NA | few
TGCGCCAGCAGCCAAGAGACCGGAGATACGCAGTATTTT | CASSQETGDTQYF | 13 | TRBJ2-3 | TRBV4-3 | NA | few
TGTGCCAGCAGCTTTCGCCGGGACAGGCAAAACATTCAGTACTTC | CASSFRRDRQNIQYF | 15 | TRBJ2-4 | TRBV7-2 | TRBD1 | few
TGTGCTAGCAGCTTACGTCTGAACACCGGGGAGCTGTTTTTT | CASSLRLNTGELFF | 14 | TRBJ2-2 | TRBV7-7 | NA | many
TGTGCCAGCAGACAGCCCCAAGAGACCCAGTACTTC | CASRQPQETQYF | 12 | TRBJ2-5 | TRBV7-8 | NA | few
TGTGCCACCAGTGATCCGGGACAGGGCAACAATGAGCAGTTCTTC | CATSDPGQGNNEQFF | 15 | TRBJ2-1 | TRBV24-1 | TRBD1 | many
TGTGCCAGCAGCTTAGGCGGGAGGGGGGGACAAGAGACCCAGTACTTC | CASSLGGRGGQETQYF | 16 | TRBJ2-5 | TRBV11-2 | TRBD2 | NA
TGCAGCGTTTCCCGGGGACCCAATGAGCAGTTCTTC | CSVSRGPNEQFF | 12 | TRBJ2-1 | TRBV29-1 | NA | few
TGTGCCAGCAGACCTAGCGGGGGGGTATCCGATACGCAGTATTTT | CASRPSGGVSDTQYF | 15 | TRBJ2-3 | TRBV12-3/TRBV12-4 | TRBD2 | few
TGTGCCAGCAGCCACGCTGGGCCCGGGGAGCTGTTTTTT | CASSHAGPGELFF | 13 | TRBJ2-2 | TRBV7-3 | NA | NA
TGTGCCAGCAGCCCGGGACAGCGAACTAATGAAAAACTGTTTTTT | CASSPGQRTNEKLFF | 15 | TRBJ1-4 | TRBV4-2 | TRBD1 | few
TGCAGTGCTCGGGACAGAATGAACACTGAAGCTTTCTTT | CSARDRMNTEAFF | 13 | TRBJ1-1 | TRBV20-1 | TRBD1 | few
TGTGCCAGCAGTTTAGAGGGGGCTAGGAATTCACCCCTCCACTTT | CASSLEGARNSPLHF | 15 | TRBJ1-6 | TRBV12-3/TRBV12-4 | TRBD1 | few
TGTGCCAGCACTCGGGTAGAGACCCAGTACTTC | CASTRVETQYF | 11 | TRBJ2-5 | TRBV2 | NA | few
TGCGCCAGCAGCCCGGGTGGGACCTTGGAGACCCAGTACTTC | CASSPGGTLETQYF | 14 | TRBJ2-5 | TRBV5-1 | NA | NA